The rows below give T cell receptor beta chains drawn from one sample of a study of neurological immune-mediated disorders. From the 5' RACE reads, TCRdb called clonotypes with MiXCR, one entry per CDR3 protein. Here the sample spans 100,000 or so distinct CDR3 sequences, about 13% being singletons. Input material: PBMCs. Receptor source: a female donor with HTLV-1-associated myelopathy (HAM/TSP). Each CDR3 is given without its conserved first and last residue.

v_call | cdr3_aa
TRBV2 | ASIRDYSYEQY
TRBV6-5 | ASSNHRGNQPQH
TRBV29-1 | SVRTGGTDTQY
TRBV3-1 | ASSPMREGEHEKLF
TRBV27 | ASSDNPYGNEQF
TRBV4-1 | ASSQTRGRGTFYNEQF
TRBV20-1 | SASRPGRGTDTQY
TRBV5-1 | ASGRDYGTDTQY
TRBV20-1 | SAPVAGQGGRTYNSPLH
TRBV7-2 | ASSQDRGSFSNQPQH
TRBV5-1 | ASSSRTGRDEQY
TRBV12-3/TRBV12-4 | ASSPGQGLDTQY
TRBV6-4 | ASRDHTPGRGGNEQF
TRBV3-1 | ASSQGRRGSGQY
TRBV2 | ASSVSSEGEQY
TRBV28 | ASRLDREDYT
TRBV5-1 | ASSLRTPSSSGANVLT
TRBV29-1 | SVERSRVGSF
TRBV9 | ASSVENRGEQY
TRBV5-1 | ASSLLGLQETQY
TRBV4-2 | ASSQDSNSGGPTDTQY